This TCR beta chain was recovered during a study of cytomegalovirus exposure and HLA in healthy donors. Germline assignment: CDR1 MGHRA and CDR2 YSYEKL. This CDR3 has 16 amino acids. This clone was detected only a few times. At one end, the junction sequence differs from germline, possibly due to a read error. In the PCR, 60 Vbeta and 13 Jbeta primers were used. Some clones are missing from TCRdb's copy, which holds only in-frame ones; the method was immunoSEQ multiplex PCR. This sample has about 200,000 clones, with around 77% found just once. V and J are TRBV4-1 and TRBJ1-2; 7 nucleotides align to TRBD1. The sequenced sample consisted of PBMCs. This clonotype was sampled from a woman aged 30 to 39 in good health and CMV-seronegative. This CDR3 is CASGLVPGQLNYGYPF. CDR3 sequence (DNA): TGCGCCAGCGGCCTGGTCCCGGGACAGCTAAACTATGGCTACCCCTTC.